This TCR beta chain derives from a study of cytomegalovirus exposure and HLA in healthy donors. Broader study findings: Reports credit the classifier with highly specific, highly sensitive diagnosis of cytomegalovirus status. When presence/absence was analysed, sequencing depth was taken to be roughly uniform across donors.

About this clone itself: Its antigen is still unknown.

A multiplex PCR was run with 60 Vbeta primers and 13 Jbeta primers. The protocol was immunoSEQ multiplex PCR, while the TCRdb copy is restricted to in-frame clones and leaves out a portion. Here the sample spans 120,000 or so clones, 80% being singletons. From germline, CDR1 is SGHTA and CDR2 FQGNSA. The CDR3 is made up of 17 amino acids. V lost 1 base, J lost 2 bases, and 7 bases stayed unmatched. The origin of this receptor is a man aged 30-40 years in good health and CMV-seronegative. This chain connects TRBV7-2 to TRBJ2-7; 11 bases line up with TRBD2. The sample taken for sequencing was PBMCs. The CDR3 reads CASSLGLAGIIPYEQYF. The CDR3 DNA is TGTGCCAGCAGCTTAGGACTAGCGGGAATCATTCCCTACGAGCAGTACTTC.